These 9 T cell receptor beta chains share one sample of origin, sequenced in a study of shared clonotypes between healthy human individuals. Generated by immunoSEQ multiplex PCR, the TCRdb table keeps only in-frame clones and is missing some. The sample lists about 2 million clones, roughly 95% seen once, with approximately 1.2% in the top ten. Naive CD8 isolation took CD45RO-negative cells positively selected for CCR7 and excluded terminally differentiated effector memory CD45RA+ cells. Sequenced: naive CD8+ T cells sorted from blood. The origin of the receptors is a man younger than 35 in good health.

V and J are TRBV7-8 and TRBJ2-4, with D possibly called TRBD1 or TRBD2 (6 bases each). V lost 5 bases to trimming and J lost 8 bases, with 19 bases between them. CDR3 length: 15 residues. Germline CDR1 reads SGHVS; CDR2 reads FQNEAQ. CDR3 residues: CASSLGRGRGDIQYF. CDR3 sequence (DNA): TGTGCCAGCAGCCTAGGGCGGGGCAGGGGTGACATTCAGTACTTC.

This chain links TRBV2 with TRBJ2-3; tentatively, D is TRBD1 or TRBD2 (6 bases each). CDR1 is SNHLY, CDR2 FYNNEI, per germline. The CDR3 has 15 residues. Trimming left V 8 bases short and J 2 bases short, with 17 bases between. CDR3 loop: CASLLEGGFTDTQYF. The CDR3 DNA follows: TGTGCCAGCCTTTTGGAGGGGGGTTTCACAGATACGCAGTATTTT.

CDR3 loop: CASSLSPGAGAHEQYF. CDR3 DNA sequence: TGTGCCAGCAGCCTGAGCCCGGGAGCGGGAGCCCACGAGCAGTACTTC. The chain combines TRBV27 with TRBJ2-7, with 8 bases that match TRBD2. Germline V CDR1 and CDR2: MNHEY, SMNVEV (reference sequence). The V and J ends lost 6 bases and 5 bases, in that order; junction bases with no gene match: 15. The length of the CDR3 is 16 residues.

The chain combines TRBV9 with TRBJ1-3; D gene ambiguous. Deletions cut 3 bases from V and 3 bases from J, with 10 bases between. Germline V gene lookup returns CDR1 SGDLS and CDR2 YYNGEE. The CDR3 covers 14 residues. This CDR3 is CASSDSVLGNTIYF. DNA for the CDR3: TGTGCCAGCAGCGATAGCGTTCTTGGAAACACCATATATTTT.

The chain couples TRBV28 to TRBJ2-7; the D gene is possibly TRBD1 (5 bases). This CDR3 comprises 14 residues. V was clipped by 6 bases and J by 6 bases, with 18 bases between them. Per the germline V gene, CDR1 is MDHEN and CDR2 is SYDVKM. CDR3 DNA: TGTGCCAGCAGCTTCAGGGTTGTGGCGGTCGAGCAGTACTTC. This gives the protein CASSFRVVAVEQYF.

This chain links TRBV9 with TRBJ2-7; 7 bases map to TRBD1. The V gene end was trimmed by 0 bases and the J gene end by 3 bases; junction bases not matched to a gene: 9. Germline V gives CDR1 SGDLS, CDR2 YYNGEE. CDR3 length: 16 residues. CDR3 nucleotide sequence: TGTGCCAGCAGCGTAGCCGAAGGGGGCCCCGGCTACGAGCAGTACTTC. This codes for CASSVAEGGPGYEQYF. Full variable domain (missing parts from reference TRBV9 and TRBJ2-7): DSGVTQTPKHLITATGQRVTLRCSPRSGDLSVYWYQQSLDQGLQFLIQYYNGEERAKGNILERFSAQQFPDLHSELNLSSLELGDSALYFCASSVAEGGPGYEQYFGPGTRLTVT.

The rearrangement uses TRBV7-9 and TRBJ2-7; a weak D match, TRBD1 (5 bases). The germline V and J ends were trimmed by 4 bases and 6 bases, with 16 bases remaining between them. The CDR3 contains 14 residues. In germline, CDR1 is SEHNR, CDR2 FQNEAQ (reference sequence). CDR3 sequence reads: CASSYEDSASEQYF. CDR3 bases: TGTGCCAGCAGCTACGAAGACAGTGCTTCCGAGCAGTACTTC.

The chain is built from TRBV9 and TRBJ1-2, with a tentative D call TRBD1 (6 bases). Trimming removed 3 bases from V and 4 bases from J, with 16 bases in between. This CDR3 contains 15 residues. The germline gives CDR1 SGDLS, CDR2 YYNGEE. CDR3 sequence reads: CASSAPPGVSYGYTF. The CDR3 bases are TGTGCCAGCAGCGCGCCACCAGGGGTTAGCTATGGCTACACCTTC.

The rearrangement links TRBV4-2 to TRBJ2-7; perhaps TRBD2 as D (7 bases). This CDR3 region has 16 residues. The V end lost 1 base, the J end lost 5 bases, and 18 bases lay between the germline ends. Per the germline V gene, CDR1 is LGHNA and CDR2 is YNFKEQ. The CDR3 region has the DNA TGTGCCAGCAGCCAAGTGTGGACGGGGGGCCTGAACGAGCAGTACTTC. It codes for CASSQVWTGGLNEQYF.